The rows below give T cell receptor beta chains drawn from one sample of a study of blood T cell repertoires in COVID-19. Clones were sequenced by immunoSEQ multiplex PCR, and TCRdb holds only the in-frame ones, with some missing. The sample yields around 310,000 clones, 70% to 90% seen once. Sequencing was performed on peripheral blood. These receptors were taken from a woman aged 45-60 years with active or convalescent COVID-19. CDR3s include the opening cysteine and the closing phenylalanine or tryptophan. The D gene is left open where the match is weak. Size tells how often a clone was seen (once, few, many) or the class of an expanded clone, and some rows leave it out.

cdr3_aa cdr3_nt clone_size j_call v_call d_call
CASSLGTLQDQETQYF TGCGCCAGCAGCTTAGGTACCCTACAGGACCAAGAGACCCAGTACTTC - TRBJ2-5 TRBV5-1 -
CAISEFGGGYTF TGTGCCATCAGTGAGTTCGGGGGTGGCTACACCTTC once TRBJ1-2 TRBV10-3 -
CASSWPGTEFYGYTF TGTGCCAGCAGTTGGCCCGGGACAGAGTTCTATGGCTACACCTTC once TRBJ1-2 TRBV6-2/TRBV6-3 TRBD1
CASSIAGGGSTDTQYF TGTGCCAGCAGCATAGCGGGGGGCGGTAGCACAGATACGCAGTATTTT - TRBJ2-3 TRBV5-8 TRBD2
CASSIGTGGTEAFF TGCGCCAGCAGCATAGGGACAGGGGGCACTGAAGCTTTCTTT - TRBJ1-1 TRBV5-1 TRBD1
CASSLGQGAQDGELFF TGCGCCAGCAGCTTGGGACAGGGGGCGCAGGACGGGGAGCTGTTTTTT - TRBJ2-2 TRBV5-1 TRBD1
CASSRRTSGSSGELFF TGTGCCAGCAGTCGAAGGACTAGCGGGAGTTCCGGGGAGCTGTTTTTT - TRBJ2-2 TRBV28 TRBD2
CASLTGGSSPLHF TGTGCCAGCCTCACAGGGGGTAGTTCACCCCTCCACTTT - TRBJ1-6 TRBV6-5 TRBD1
CSVQDTSHYGYTF TGCAGCGTTCAGGACACATCCCACTATGGCTACACCTTC - TRBJ1-2 TRBV29-1 -
CASSILGENTGELFF TGTGCCAGTAGTATCTTAGGGGAGAACACCGGGGAGCTGTTTTTT - TRBJ2-2 TRBV19 -
CASSQDWTGWNEQFF TGTGCCAGCAGCCAAGATTGGACAGGGTGGAATGAGCAGTTCTTC - TRBJ2-1 TRBV3-1/TRBV3-2 TRBD1
CASTIASGGGFYGYTF TGTGCCAGCACCATCGCCTCTGGGGGGGGATTTTATGGCTACACCTTC - TRBJ1-2 TRBV28 -
CASSSSTRPSHGYTF TGTGCCAGCAGCTCCTCGACAAGACCTTCCCATGGCTACACCTTC - TRBJ1-2 TRBV6-6 -
CASSYKQGSAHEQYF TGTGCCAGCAGCTATAAACAGGGGTCGGCCCACGAGCAGTACTTC - TRBJ2-7 TRBV5-4 TRBD1
CASSRQGITGNTIYF TGTGCCAGCAGTAGACAGGGAATAACTGGAAACACCATATATTTT - TRBJ1-3 TRBV2 TRBD1
CASTNVDTQYF TGTGCCAGCACCAATGTGGATACGCAGTATTTT - TRBJ2-3 TRBV7-2 -
CASTGQYGYTF TGTGCCAGCACAGGACAGTACGGCTACACCTTC - TRBJ1-2 TRBV2 -
CASSSQGLASTDTQYF TGTGCCAGCAGCTCCCAAGGACTAGCTAGCACAGATACGCAGTATTTT - TRBJ2-3 TRBV7-2 TRBD2
CSASVAGEQYF TGCAGTGCTAGCGTGGCGGGGGAGCAGTACTTC - TRBJ2-7 TRBV20-1 -
CASSWDRGTDTQYF TGTGCCAGCAGCTGGGACAGGGGCACAGATACGCAGTATTTT - TRBJ2-3 TRBV7-9 TRBD1
CAWSVDRGAFF TGTGCCTGGAGTGTCGACAGGGGAGCTTTCTTT once TRBJ1-1 TRBV30 TRBD1
CASSLELAGADTGELFF TGTGCCAGCAGTTTGGAACTAGCGGGGGCAGACACCGGGGAGCTGTTTTTT - TRBJ2-2 TRBV28 TRBD2
CASSSWSRFGYTF TGTGCCAGCAGCTCATGGAGCCGTTTTGGCTACACCTTC many TRBJ1-2 TRBV7-3 -
CASRTGQETQYF TGTGCCAGCCGGACAGGTCAAGAGACCCAGTACTTC - TRBJ2-5 TRBV28 TRBD1
CASSFRGSSYNEQFF TGTGCCAGCAGCTTTCGGGGTAGCTCCTACAATGAGCAGTTCTTC - TRBJ2-1 TRBV5-4 -